The source of this TCR beta chain is a study of PD-L1 blockade in urothelial cancer. Study context: Between 0 and 3 prior chemotherapy regimens had been given to patients.

Clones were sequenced by immunoSEQ multiplex PCR, and TCRdb holds only the in-frame ones, with some missing. The sample carries 70,000 to 100,000 clones, 65% to 85% recorded once. With 5 bases clipped from V and 4 bases from J, the junction kept 11 bases outside the gene matches. Germline CDR1 is LNHDA and CDR2 is SQIVND (reference sequence). This CDR3 region has 17 residues. Stated time point: pretreatment peripheral blood. The chain employs TRBV19 and TRBJ2-4, with 10 bases that match TRBD2. This specimen consisted of PBMCs, obtained around atezolizumab (anti-PD-L1) treatment. This TCR came from a man aged 55 to 70 with urothelial cancer. The CDR3 loop is CASSPTTAGGTKNIQYF. The CDR3 nucleotides read TGTGCCAGTAGTCCAACCACAGCGGGAGGGACTAAAAACATTCAGTACTTC.